This T cell receptor (beta chain) was found in a study of blood T cell repertoires in COVID-19. Study information: Sample material is recorded as cDNA or gDNA derived from T cells, B-cell-depleted T cells, or PBMCs.

Original processing notes: Reference gene primer amplification yielded estimated nucleated cell counts. The data were produced by immunoSEQ multiplex PCR, yet TCRdb's version contains in-frame clones alone and is incomplete. V and J calls and clone size come straight from that table; D and trimming were deduced from the DNA. This table has about 30,000 clones, about 82% appearing once. The CDR3 runs to 13 residues. The V gene lost 8 bases and the J gene lost 7 bases, with 15 bases spanning the gap. Germline lookup yields CDR1 ENHRY and CDR2 SYGVKD. The receptor comes from a man of 80 years or more with active COVID-19. The rearrangement uses TRBV10-3 and TRBJ2-1, with a possible D match to TRBD2 (6 bases). The sample taken for sequencing was peripheral blood. The CDR3 loop reads CAIQTRGRNEQFF. The CDR3 coding sequence is TGTGCCATCCAAACCCGGGGGAGGAATGAGCAGTTCTTC.